The source of this TCR beta chain is a study of technical replicates of blood from a handful of donors. The V gene's germline CDR1 is SGDLS and CDR2 YYNGEE. The CDR3 has 16 residues. J gave up 7 bases and V 2 bases, and 6 bases lay outside the gene matches. Generated by immunoSEQ multiplex PCR, the TCRdb table keeps only in-frame clones and is missing some. The data contain about 57,000 clones, about 94% of them seen just once; the ten biggest clones take up roughly 4%. Sequencing used PBMCs. The chain joins TRBV9 to TRBJ2-1; 13 bases match TRBD2. This sequence originates from a human donor in good health. Some clones in this sample may be carry-over from other donors' samples. CDR3: CASSVQTSGRANEQFF. In nucleotides, the CDR3 is TGTGCCAGCAGCGTTCAAACTAGCGGGAGGGCAAATGAGCAGTTCTTC.